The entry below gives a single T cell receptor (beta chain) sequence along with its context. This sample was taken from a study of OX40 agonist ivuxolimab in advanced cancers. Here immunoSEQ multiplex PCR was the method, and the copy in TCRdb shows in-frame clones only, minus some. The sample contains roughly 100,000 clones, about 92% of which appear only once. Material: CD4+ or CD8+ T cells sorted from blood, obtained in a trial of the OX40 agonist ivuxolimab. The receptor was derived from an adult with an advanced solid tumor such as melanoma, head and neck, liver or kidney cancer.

The CDR3 nucleotides read TGTGCCAGTAGCTTTCGCAGGACTGAAGCTTTCTTT. It is translated as CASSFRRTEAFF. The chain links TRBV19 to TRBJ1-1, with D uncertain. The CDR3 totals 12 residues. Trimming shortened V by 6 bases and J by 5 bases, and 10 bases separated the two germline ends. Per germline, CDR1 LNHDA and CDR2 SQIVND (reference sequence).